The rows below give T cell receptor beta chains drawn from one sample of a study of T-cell reconstitution after alpha-beta-depleted transplantation in children. TCRdb re-analysed the PCR reads in MiXCR, keeping a single row per CDR3 protein. The table lists under 85,000 distinct CDR3 sequences, 15% to 20% of them singletons, with about half in the top ten. The sample here was PBMCs, mostly from graft donor cells, taken 360 days after TCRalphabeta/CD19-depleted stem cell transplant. These receptors originate from a male patient aged 2-9 years who had a stem cell transplant for acute lymphoblastic leukemia, so the T cells may come from the graft donor. CDR3s include the opening cysteine and the closing phenylalanine or tryptophan. D genes are given only for firm matches.

d_call	v_call	j_call	cdr3_aa
TRBD2	TRBV3-1	TRBJ2-7	CASSQGPGLATYEQYF
TRBD1	TRBV2	TRBJ2-7	CASSDRGTYEQYF
TRBD2	TRBV6-5	TRBJ2-1	CASSSRLAEYNEQFF
-	TRBV6-5	TRBJ1-6	CASSYSGSYNSPLHF
-	TRBV7-9	TRBJ2-7	CASSLVAGQTYEQYF
-	TRBV12-3/TRBV12-4	TRBJ2-1	CASSFARSSYNEQFF
-	TRBV12-3/TRBV12-4	TRBJ2-1	CASSGRGSSYNEQFF
-	TRBV12-3/TRBV12-4	TRBJ2-7	CASSFTKYEQYF
-	TRBV6-1	TRBJ2-6	CASSPAGSGANVLTF
-	TRBV11-3	TRBJ2-3	CASSKRTFLNTDTQYF
TRBD2	TRBV5-1	TRBJ2-5	CASSIGTNRYLKTQYF
-	TRBV20-1	TRBJ2-1	CSAIPRPYNEQFF
TRBD2	TRBV5-5	TRBJ2-1	CASSLWAGDGINEQFF
-	TRBV6-1	TRBJ2-7	CASGRGARSYEQYF
-	TRBV30	TRBJ1-2	CAWGAGVYTF
-	TRBV20-1	TRBJ2-7	CSAIRTTAYEQYF
-	TRBV7-9	TRBJ1-6	CASSPIEGRRNSPLHF
TRBD2	TRBV10-2	TRBJ2-1	CASSVGGRAGEQFF
TRBD2	TRBV6-1	TRBJ2-1	CASRKRTSGREQFF
-	TRBV29-1	TRBJ2-2	CSVGGRSNTGELFF
-	TRBV21-1	TRBJ2-4	CASSKGSLGRLNIQYF
-	TRBV7-9	TRBJ1-2	CASRLAAGVEYGYTF
TRBD2	TRBV6-1	TRBJ2-1	CASGRLAGDNEQFF
TRBD2	TRBV9	TRBJ2-3	CASSVAGSGKSTDTQYF
-	TRBV7-9	TRBJ2-1	CASDLRLSYNEQFF
-	TRBV2	TRBJ2-1	CASAVGGQFF
TRBD2	TRBV9	TRBJ2-1	CASSVGLANEQFF
-	TRBV5-1	TRBJ2-2	CASTIQGFYTGELFF
-	TRBV12-3/TRBV12-4	TRBJ2-2	CASSFAGELFF
-	TRBV25-1	TRBJ2-6	CASSVGANVLTF
TRBD2	TRBV20-1	TRBJ2-4	CSASSQRLSGIHLAKNIQYF
TRBD1	TRBV7-9	TRBJ2-7	CASSTPNRGSYEQYF
-	TRBV7-9	TRBJ2-7	CASSPPQGFPYEQYF
-	TRBV5-1	TRBJ1-6	CASSLAIGSNSPLHF
-	TRBV12-3/TRBV12-4	TRBJ2-7	CASSEGTTAPSYEQYF
TRBD2	TRBV11-1	TRBJ2-7	CASSLSGTSGRVTDEQYF
TRBD1	TRBV12-3/TRBV12-4	TRBJ1-2	CASSWWTGNGYTF
-	TRBV6-5	TRBJ2-7	CASSSKGGAYEQYF
-	TRBV7-9	TRBJ2-1	CASSPGRWNNEQFF
-	TRBV27	TRBJ2-7	CASSLLSQGEQYF
TRBD1	TRBV4-1	TRBJ2-7	CASSQQFQTGALSYEQYF
TRBD1	TRBV5-6	TRBJ2-7	CASSLLGGEDEQYF
TRBD1	TRBV12-3/TRBV12-4	TRBJ2-7	CASRRQGESYEQYF
-	TRBV12-1	TRBJ2-4	CASSSSSYLTGVAKNIQYF
-	TRBV28	TRBJ2-3	CASRLTDTQYF
TRBD1	TRBV29-1	TRBJ1-2	CSVRDRGGYTF
-	TRBV5-1	TRBJ2-5	CASSLAPAKLETQYF
TRBD1	TRBV6-1	TRBJ2-5	CASSSDRGQEETQYF
-	TRBV4-1	TRBJ2-1	CASSQLGTGTVKVF
-	TRBV6-5	TRBJ2-3	CASSYLRSGTHGHTDTQYF
-	TRBV7-9	TRBJ1-1	CASSVIGGEAFF
-	TRBV10-1	TRBJ2-2	CASSENQILNTGELFF
-	TRBV20-1	TRBJ2-7	CSARGGFYEQYF
-	TRBV3-1	TRBJ1-5	CASSQRRGSQPQHF
TRBD1	TRBV28	TRBJ2-1	CASSIRTGSYNEQFF
-	TRBV3-1	TRBJ1-1	CASSQDVMSQLNTEAFF
TRBD2	TRBV5-5	TRBJ2-7	CASSSGTSGRTYEQYF
TRBD1	TRBV30	TRBJ2-5	CAWRWNRGLETQYF
TRBD2	TRBV12-3/TRBV12-4	TRBJ2-7	CASSKQSTGLAGVYEQYF
-	TRBV12-3/TRBV12-4	TRBJ2-1	CASSWSAYNEQFF